A single sample is the source of the 10 T cell receptor beta chains below, sequenced in a study of blood T cells in healthy people across ages. The authors ran a second PCR of 7 to 11 cycles using a sample-barcoded 5' primer and a J-beta primer mix. Each CDR3 protein is one row after TCRdb ran MiXCR on the 5' RACE reads. The sample has 450,000 to 650,000 distinct CDR3 sequences, nearly 25% seen once. These same data were also listed under a study on T cells of mothers and their children.

Material: blood. The receptors originated from a boy aged 5-17 years in good health.

This clonotype is a singleton in its sample. J is TRBJ2-5 and V is TRBV24-1; 7 bases are shared with TRBD1. The J call may be in error: the DNA end matches TRBJ2-1 better. CDR1 is KGHDR, CDR2 SFDVKD, per germline. This CDR3 has 14 amino acids. CDR3 nucleotides: TGTGCCACCAGTGAGACAGGGTTCTACAATGAGCAGTTCTTC. Protein sequence: CATSETGFYNEQFF.

The J gene is TRBJ1-2, the V gene TRBV6-2 or TRBV6-3, with D tentatively TRBD1 (6 bases). CDR3 length: 17 amino acids. CDR1 and CDR2 from the germline V gene are MNHEY and SVGEGT. V lost 2 bases to trimming and J lost 5 bases, with 21 bases between them. Here the CDR3 DNA reads TGTGCCAGCAGTTACCCTACAGGGCGTCCCTCCGTTTATGGCTACACCTTC. It encodes CASSYPTGRPSVYGYTF.

This clonotype appeared a few times. J is TRBJ2-7 and V is TRBV5-5; the match to TRBD1 covers 7 bases. Per the germline V gene, CDR1 is SGHKS and CDR2 is YYEKEE (reference sequence). The CDR3 consists of 15 residues. V shed 0 bases and J 4 bases; nucleotides not matched to a gene: 7. CDR3 sequence reads: CASSLATGIQYEQYF. DNA of the CDR3: TGTGCCAGCAGCTTGGCGACAGGGATCCAATACGAGCAGTACTTC.

The chain joins TRBV20-1 to TRBJ2-5; D is possibly TRBD2 (6 bases). Judging by the DNA end, TRBJ2-1 fits better; the J call may be wrong. The CDR3 has 15 residues. Per germline, CDR1 DFQATT and CDR2 SNEGSKA (reference sequence). The CDR3 is CSALKPGLELDEQFF. The CDR3 DNA is TGCAGTGCTCTTAAACCGGGACTCGAACTGGATGAGCAGTTCTTC.

In DNA, the CDR3 is TGTGCCAGCAGATCGGGCTTTTGGTCACCCCTCCACTTT. It specifies CASRSGFWSPLHF. This chain links TRBV27 with TRBJ1-6; D ambiguous. Per the germline V gene, CDR1 is MNHEY and CDR2 is SMNVEV (reference sequence). The CDR3 is 13 amino acids. V lost 6 bases, J lost 10 bases, and 13 bases lay in between.

V usage is TRBV4-1 and J usage is TRBJ2-7; a weak D match, TRBD1 (6 bases). Germline CDR1 MGHRA, CDR2 YSYEKL. Trimming took 2 bases from V and 3 from J, leaving 17 bases between them. The CDR3 has 16 residues. CDR3 sequence (DNA): TGCGCCAGCAGCCAACCCCCGAGACAGGAGAGCTACGAGCAGTACTTC. This sequence encodes CASSQPPRQESYEQYF.

The chain employs TRBV9 and TRBJ2-5; D is ambiguous. The assigned J gene may be wrong: the sequence end matches TRBJ2-1 better. Germline V gene lookup returns CDR1 SGDLS and CDR2 YYNGEE. The CDR3 spans 12 residues. The CDR3 region is CASSASLNEQFF. The CDR3 nucleotides are TGTGCCAGCAGCGCATCATTGAATGAGCAGTTCTTC.

The chain employs TRBV19 and TRBJ1-1, with TRBD1 matching 9 bases. V shed 7 bases, J shed 2 bases, and the junction held 2 bases outside the gene matches. CDR1 is LNHDA, CDR2 SQIVND, per germline (reference sequence). This CDR3 is built from 13 residues. The CDR3 nucleotides are TGTGCCAGTAATACAGGGGGCAACACTGAAGCTTTCTTT. Translation gives CASNTGGNTEAFF. Full variable domain (remainder filled in from reference TRBV19 and TRBJ1-1): DGGITQSPKYLFRKEGQNVTLSCEQNLNHDAMYWYRQDPGQGLRLIYYSQIVNDFQKGDIAEGYSVSREKKESFPLTVTSAQKNPTAFYLCASNTGGNTEAFFGQGTRLTVV.

This chain links TRBV7-9 with TRBJ1-1; D gene unclear. Trimming removed 2 bases at V and 1 base at J, with 8 bases between. The CDR3 length is 14 residues. Germline-derived CDR1 and CDR2 are SEHNR and FQNEAQ (reference sequence). The CDR3 DNA reads TGTGCCAGCAGCTTAACCAACAAGAACACTGAAGCTTTCTTT. It translates to CASSLTNKNTEAFF.

This clonotype showed up just a few times. In nucleotides, the CDR3 is TGTGCCAGCAGCGCCGGACAGGGGGGATACGAGCAGTACTTC. Translating it yields CASSAGQGGYEQYF. This rearrangement joins TRBV9 to TRBJ2-7, with 10 bases fitting TRBD1. The CDR3 has 14 residues. V trimming: 3 bases; J trimming: 4 bases; junction bases outside the gene matches: 4. CDR1 is SGDLS, CDR2 YYNGEE, per germline.